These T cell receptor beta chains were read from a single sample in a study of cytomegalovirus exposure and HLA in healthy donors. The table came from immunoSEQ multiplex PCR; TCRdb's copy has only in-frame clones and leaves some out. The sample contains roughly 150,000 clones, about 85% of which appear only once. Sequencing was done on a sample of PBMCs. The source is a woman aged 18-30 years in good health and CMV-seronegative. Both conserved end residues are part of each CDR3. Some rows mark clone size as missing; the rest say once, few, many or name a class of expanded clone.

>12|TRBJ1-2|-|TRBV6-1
CATGDSTYGYTF
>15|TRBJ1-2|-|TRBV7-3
CASSSGPEEACGYTF
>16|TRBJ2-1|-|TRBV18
CASSLTGLASFNEQFF
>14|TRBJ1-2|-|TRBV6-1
CASSRAGDRDGYTF
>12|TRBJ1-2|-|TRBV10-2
CATGGSDYGYTF
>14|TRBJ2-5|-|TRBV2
CASTRRGGGETQYF
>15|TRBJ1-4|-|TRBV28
CASSRPRTGDEKLFF
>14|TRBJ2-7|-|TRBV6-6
CASNNQGWAYEQYF
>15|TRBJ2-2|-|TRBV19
CASRTGDSNTGELFF
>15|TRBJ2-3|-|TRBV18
CASSPLAGVGDTQYF
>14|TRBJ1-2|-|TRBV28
CASTPGIRVYGYTF
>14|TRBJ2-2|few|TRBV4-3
CASSPQAYPGSCFF
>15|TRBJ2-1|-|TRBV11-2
CASSLSGQTYNEQFF
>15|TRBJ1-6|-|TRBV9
CASSAWGQLNSPLHF
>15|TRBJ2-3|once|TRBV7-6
CASSLGLAGGDTQYF
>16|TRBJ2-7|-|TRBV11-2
CASSLEAGTVPYEQYF
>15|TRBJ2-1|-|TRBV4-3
CASSQAVNSYNEQFF
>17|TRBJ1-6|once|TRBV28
CASSLTLRQGPRSPLHF
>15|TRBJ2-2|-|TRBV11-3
CASSTKLFPTGELFF
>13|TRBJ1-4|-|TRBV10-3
CANSGGEGEKLFF
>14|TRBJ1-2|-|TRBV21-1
CASSAHREWHGYTF
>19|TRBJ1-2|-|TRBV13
CASSDVIRDRTSYNYGYTF
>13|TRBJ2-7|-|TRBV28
CASSLGQDYEQYF
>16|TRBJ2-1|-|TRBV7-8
CASSLPRGWSYNEQFF
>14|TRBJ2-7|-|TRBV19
CASSITSSGYEQYF
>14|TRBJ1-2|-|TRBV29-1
CSAVPWDRDYGYTF
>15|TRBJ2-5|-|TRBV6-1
CASSESTGGGETQYF
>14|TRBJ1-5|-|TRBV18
CASSPDRVNQPQHF
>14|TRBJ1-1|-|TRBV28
CASSYESSNTEAFF
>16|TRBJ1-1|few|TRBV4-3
CASSQALGSGSTEAFF
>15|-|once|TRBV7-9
CASSRLAGSYYEQYF
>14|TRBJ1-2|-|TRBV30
CAGTGTGFAGGYTF
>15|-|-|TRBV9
CASSAGTGDLYEQYF
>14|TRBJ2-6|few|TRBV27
CASSLGSGANVLTF
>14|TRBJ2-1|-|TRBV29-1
CSVELAGGYNEQFF
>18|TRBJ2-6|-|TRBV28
CASRPGQGGFSGANVLTF
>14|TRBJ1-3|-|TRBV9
CASTQGVTGNTIYF
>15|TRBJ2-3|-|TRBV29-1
CSHRTGLTSTDTQYF
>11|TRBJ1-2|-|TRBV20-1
CSARYRDGYTF
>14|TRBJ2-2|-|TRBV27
CASSLLAGTGELFF
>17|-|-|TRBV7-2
CASSLVWSREISYEQYF
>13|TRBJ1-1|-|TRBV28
CASSSSLRSEAFF
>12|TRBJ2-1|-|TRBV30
CAWTRDYNEQFF
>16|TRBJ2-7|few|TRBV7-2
CASSRRGGGGTYEQYF
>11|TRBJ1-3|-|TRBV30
CAWSRGNTIYF
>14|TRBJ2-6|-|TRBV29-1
CSVEALSGANVLTF
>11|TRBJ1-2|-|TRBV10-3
CAISTGYGYTF
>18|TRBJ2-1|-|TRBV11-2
CASSLGRGFAASYNEQFF
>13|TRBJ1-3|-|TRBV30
CAWLNRVGNTIYF
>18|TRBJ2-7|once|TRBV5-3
CARSYGTWWDRASYEQYF
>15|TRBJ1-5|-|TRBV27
CASSPQGRGNQPQHF